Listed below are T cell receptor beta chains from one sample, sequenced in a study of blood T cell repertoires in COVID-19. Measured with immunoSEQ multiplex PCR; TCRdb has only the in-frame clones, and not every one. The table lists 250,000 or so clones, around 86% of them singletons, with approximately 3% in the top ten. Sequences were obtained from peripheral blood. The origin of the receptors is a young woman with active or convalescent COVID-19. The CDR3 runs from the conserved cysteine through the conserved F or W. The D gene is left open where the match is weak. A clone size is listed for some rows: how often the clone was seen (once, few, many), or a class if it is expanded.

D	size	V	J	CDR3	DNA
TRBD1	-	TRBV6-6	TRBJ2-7	CASSNPGQGGYEQYF	TGTGCCAGCAGCAACCCGGGACAGGGGGGCTACGAGCAGTACTTC
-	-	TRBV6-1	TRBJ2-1	CASSERRISYNEQFF	TGTGCCAGCAGTGAAAGGAGGATCTCTTACAATGAGCAGTTCTTC
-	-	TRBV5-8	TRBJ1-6	CASSLQGPYNSPLHF	TGTGCCAGCAGCTTACAGGGTCCCTATAATTCACCCCTCCACTTT
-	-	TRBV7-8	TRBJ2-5	CASSYDNQETQYF	TGTGCCAGCAGCTACGACAACCAAGAGACCCAGTACTTC
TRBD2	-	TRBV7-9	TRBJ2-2	CASSFYLAGGPDTGELFF	TGTGCCAGCAGCTTTTACCTAGCGGGGGGGCCGGACACCGGGGAGCTGTTTTTT
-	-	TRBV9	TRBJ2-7	CASSVDWGGGYEQYF	TGTGCCAGCAGCGTAGACTGGGGAGGAGGCTACGAGCAGTACTTC
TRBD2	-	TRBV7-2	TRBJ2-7	CASSWGTSGATSYEQYF	TGTGCCAGCAGCTGGGGGACTAGCGGGGCTACCTCCTACGAGCAGTACTTC
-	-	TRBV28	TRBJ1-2	CASSLTGYPSNYGYTF	TGTGCCAGCAGTTTAACGGGGTACCCATCTAACTATGGCTACACCTTC
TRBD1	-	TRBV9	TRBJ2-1	CASSGGDRVYNEQFF	TGTGCCAGCAGCGGCGGGGACAGGGTCTACAATGAGCAGTTCTTC
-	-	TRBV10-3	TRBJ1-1	CAISESIPGKNTEAFF	TGTGCCATCAGTGAGTCAATCCCAGGGAAGAACACTGAAGCTTTCTTT
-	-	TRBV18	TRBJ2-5	CASSPATNRETQYF	TGTGCCAGCTCACCAGCTACCAACAGGGAGACCCAGTACTTC
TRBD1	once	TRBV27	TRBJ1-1	CASSPQDRGEAFF	TGTGCCAGCAGTCCCCAGGACAGGGGAGAAGCTTTCTTT
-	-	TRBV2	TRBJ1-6	CASSGQRGESPLHF	TGTGCCAGCAGTGGGCAAAGGGGTGAATCACCCCTCCACTTT
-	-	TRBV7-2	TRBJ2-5	CASSFGGSLQETQYF	TGTGCCAGCAGCTTCGGGGGATCACTCCAAGAGACCCAGTACTTC
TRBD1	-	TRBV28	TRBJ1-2	CASSLWGQGAMGNYGYTF	TGTGCCAGCAGTTTATGGGGACAGGGGGCGATGGGGAACTATGGCTACACCTTC
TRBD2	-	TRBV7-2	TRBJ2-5	CASSLAAGGPVETQYF	TGTGCCAGCAGCTTGGCAGCGGGGGGGCCTGTAGAGACCCAGTACTTC
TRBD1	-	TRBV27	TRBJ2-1	CASSLPGGPYEQFF	TGTGCCAGCAGTTTACCAGGGGGCCCGTATGAGCAGTTCTTC
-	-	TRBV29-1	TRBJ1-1	CSVQRYNTEAFF	TGCAGCGTGCAGCGATACAACACTGAAGCTTTCTTT
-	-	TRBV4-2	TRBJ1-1	CASSQEQSRGDTEAFF	TGTGCCAGCAGCCAAGAGCAATCCCGGGGGGACACTGAAGCTTTCTTT
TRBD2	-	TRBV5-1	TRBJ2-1	CASSSPGRGGSSYNEQFF	TGCGCCAGCAGCTCTCCCGGGAGGGGGGGGAGCTCCTACAATGAGCAGTTCTTC
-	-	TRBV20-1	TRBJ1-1	CSASNSGMNTEAFF	TGCAGTGCTAGTAATAGCGGAATGAACACTGAAGCTTTCTTT
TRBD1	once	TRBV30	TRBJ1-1	CAWSGLTGAEAFF	TGTGCCTGGAGTGGATTAACAGGGGCAGAAGCTTTCTTT
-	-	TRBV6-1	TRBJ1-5	CASSETGSNQPQHF	TGTGCCAGCAGTGAGACAGGCTCCAATCAGCCCCAGCATTTT
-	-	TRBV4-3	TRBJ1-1	CASSLMLGGEAFF	TGCGCCAGCAGCCTAATGTTGGGGGGGGAAGCTTTCTTT
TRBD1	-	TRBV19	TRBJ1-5	CASMGQGDQPQHF	TGTGCCAGCATGGGGCAGGGGGATCAGCCCCAGCATTTT
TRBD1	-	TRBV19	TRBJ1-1	CASSIRGQGNTEAFF	TGTGCCAGTAGTATACGCGGACAGGGGAACACTGAAGCTTTCTTT
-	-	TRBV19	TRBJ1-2	CASSPQGIWNYGYTF	TGTGCCAGTAGCCCCCAGGGCATATGGAACTATGGCTACACCTTC
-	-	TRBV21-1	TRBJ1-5	CASSPGGQGGDQPQHF	TGTGCCAGCAGCCCTGGGGGACAGGGAGGGGATCAGCCCCAGCATTTT